This T cell receptor (beta chain) was retrieved from a study of blood T cell repertoires in COVID-19. CDR1 KGHDR and CDR2 SFDVKD come from the germline V gene. The CDR3 is made up of 18 amino acids. Trimming took 3 bases from V and 5 from J; bases not matched to a gene: 9. The repertoire was sequenced with immunoSEQ multiplex PCR; TCRdb's copy has only in-frame clones and lacks some. The sample records approximately 77,000 clones, 60% to 80% being singletons. The sequencing input was peripheral blood. V is TRBV24-1 and J is TRBJ2-1; TRBD2 matches 13 bases. This TCR was recovered from a man aged 65 to 79 with active or convalescent COVID-19. The CDR3 spells CATSDPRGTSGVNNEQFF. The CDR3 bases are TGTGCCACCAGTGATCCGAGGGGGACTAGCGGGGTAAACAATGAGCAGTTCTTC.